The clone carrying this TCR beta chain was found many times. The antigen is undetermined. J lost 3 bases, V lost 6 bases, and 4 bases had no gene match. This CDR3 is 14 amino acids long. Germline V gene sequence: CDR1 LGHNA, CDR2 YNFKEQ. Template switching by 5'RACE produced TCR cDNA, adding a universal primer site and UMIs. MiXCR, run by TCRdb on the 5' RACE reads, gives a single entry per CDR3 protein. The sample carries roughly 160,000 distinct CDR3 sequences, about 7% recorded once. These data originate in a study of T cells after yellow fever vaccination. Study-wide results and caveats: Subsequent to the booster, the majority of primary-vaccination clones reappeared (around 97% CD4, approximately 90% CD8). Overall, a small share of clonotypes was seen in both CD4 and CD8 compartments.

The TCR originated in a young man who received the YFV17D yellow fever vaccine. The chain couples TRBV4-2 to TRBJ2-1; 8 bases align to TRBD1. Sequenced here: CD4+ T cells sorted from PBMCs, sampled about 5 days after the first yellow fever vaccination. The CDR3 nucleotides are TGTGCCAGCAGTCAGGACAGGGACTACAATGAGCAGTTCTTC. Protein sequence: CASSQDRDYNEQFF.